These 15 T cell receptor beta chains originate from one sample sequenced in a study of OX40 agonist ivuxolimab in advanced cancers. The repertoire was sequenced with immunoSEQ multiplex PCR; TCRdb's copy has only in-frame clones and lacks some. The table lists 60,000 to 90,000 clones, roughly three quarters of them singletons. This specimen consisted of CD4+ or CD8+ T cells sorted from blood, obtained in a trial of the OX40 agonist ivuxolimab. The receptors originated from an adult with an advanced solid tumor such as melanoma, head and neck, liver or kidney cancer.

The chain links TRBV11-3 to TRBJ2-6, with TRBD1 matching over 12 bases. The CDR3 runs to 20 residues. Trimming at V came to 5 bases and at J to 5 bases, leaving 16 bases not matched to a gene. Germline CDR1 and CDR2: SGHNT and YENEEA. CDR3 sequence: CASSQPEPGQGAFRANVLTF. The CDR3 coding sequence is TGTGCCAGCAGCCAACCCGAACCGGGACAGGGGGCCTTCCGGGCCAACGTCCTGACTTTC.

The DNA of the CDR3 is TGCGCCAGCAGCTTAATGCCGGGACAGGGCGTCTCCGAGCAGTACTTC. Translating gives CASSLMPGQGVSEQYF. This rearrangement joins TRBV5-1 to TRBJ2-7; 9 nucleotides agree with TRBD1. The CDR3 totals 16 residues. With V trimmed by 2 bases and J by 6 bases, 12 bases remained unmatched. Germline V CDR1 and CDR2: SGHRS, YFSETQ.

The CDR3 DNA reads TGTGCCAGCAGCCCATGGACGGGGAGAGGGGACACTGAAGCTTTCTTT. It yields the protein CASSPWTGRGDTEAFF. The chain recombines TRBV11-3 with TRBJ1-1; maybe TRBD1 (5 bases). The CDR3 sequence is 16 residues long. The germline V gene encodes CDR1 SGHNT and CDR2 YENEEA. Between the trimmed V and J ends, which lost 5 bases and 3 bases, there was a span of 19 bases.

The rearrangement links TRBV6-1 to TRBJ1-1, with 7 bases matching TRBD1. The CDR3 contains 14 residues. Trimming took 5 bases from V and 0 from J; bases not matched to a gene: 3. Germline CDR1 and CDR2: MNHNS and SASEGT. The CDR3 is CASSRTGLNTEAFF. The CDR3 nucleotides are TGTGCCAGCAGTCGGACAGGTTTGAACACTGAAGCTTTCTTT.

CDR3 bases: TGCAGCGTTGAAGGGCAGGGGGCTATCAAGAACTATGGCTACACCTTC. As protein: CSVEGQGAIKNYGYTF. The chain couples TRBV29-1 to TRBJ1-2; 8 positions agree with TRBD1. This CDR3 comprises 16 residues. The trim removed 1 base at V and 2 bases at J, leaving 9 bases unmatched. Germline V CDR1 and CDR2: SQVTM, ANQGSEA.

The chain is built from TRBV18 and TRBJ2-5; 12 bases agree with TRBD2. Germline lookup yields CDR1 KGHSH and CDR2 LQKENI. The CDR3 extends over 15 amino acids. Trimming removed 4 bases from V and 7 bases from J; junction bases left unmatched: 7. The CDR3 DNA follows: TGTGCCAGCTCACAAGGACTAGCGGGACGTGGGACCCAGTACTTC. The encoded protein is CASSQGLAGRGTQYF.

The chain has TRBV9 and TRBJ2-2; D is ambiguous. Germline CDR1 reads SGDLS; CDR2 reads YYNGEE. The germline V and J ends were trimmed by 4 bases and 4 bases, with 8 bases remaining between them. This CDR3 has 13 residues. Written as DNA, the CDR3 is TGTGCCAGCAGCCTCAGAGTCACCGGGGAGCTGTTTTTT. Translating it yields CASSLRVTGELFF. The full variable domain, rest sourced from reference TRBV9 and TRBJ2-2, is DSGVTQTPKHLITATGQRVTLRCSPRSGDLSVYWYQQSLDQGLQFLIQYYNGEERAKGNILERFSAQQFPDLHSELNLSSLELGDSALYFCASSLRVTGELFFGEGSRLTVL.

The V gene is TRBV2, the J gene TRBJ1-6; 12 nucleotides align to TRBD1. The CDR3 extends over 21 amino acids. Germline assignment: CDR1 SNHLY and CDR2 FYNNEI. Trimming removed 2 bases from V and 9 bases from J; junction bases left unmatched: 20. CDR3 loop: CASSELLPPGQGALAGSPLHF. CDR3 sequence (DNA): TGTGCCAGCAGTGAATTGCTCCCTCCGGGACAGGGGGCATTGGCAGGTTCACCCCTCCACTTT.

The CDR3 reads CASSVTSGIGSDTQYF. The CDR3 nucleotides are TGTGCCAGCAGCGTGACTAGCGGGATTGGGTCAGATACGCAGTATTTT. The chain has TRBV9 and TRBJ2-3, with 11 bases identical to TRBD2. Germline V gives CDR1 SGDLS, CDR2 YYNGEE. V lost 2 bases, J lost 4 bases, and 6 bases stayed unmatched. The CDR3 sequence is 16 residues long.

Points on this clone: Other DNA sequences in the sample encode the same CDR3. The V and J genes are TRBV6-6 and TRBJ1-1; D gene uncertain. Per the germline V gene, CDR1 is MNHNY and CDR2 is SVGAGI (reference sequence). V was pared by 6 bases and J by 3 bases, with 11 bases between. The CDR3 totals 13 residues. The CDR3 spells CASSTDGDTEAFF. For the CDR3, the DNA is TGTGCCAGCAGCACGGACGGAGACACTGAAGCTTTCTTT.

The V call is TRBV5-1, the J call TRBJ1-2; D gene ambiguous. V shed 4 bases and J shed 6 bases, with 19 bases lying between them. Per the germline V gene, CDR1 is SGHRS and CDR2 is YFSETQ. The CDR3 length is 15 residues. CDR3 DNA: TGCGCCAGCAGCCCCATCCAGAGGGAAGGGCATGGCTACACCTTC. Translating gives CASSPIQREGHGYTF.

The rearrangement joins TRBV5-1 to TRBJ1-1; D unresolved. This CDR3 spans 14 amino acids. Germline lookup yields CDR1 SGHRS and CDR2 YFSETQ. Trimming cost V 0 bases and J 1 base, with 7 bases left between them. DNA for the CDR3: TGCGCCAGCAGCTTGGTTTCATGGAACACTGAAGCTTTCTTT. Amino acids: CASSLVSWNTEAFF.

This rearrangement joins TRBV6-6 to TRBJ2-7; possibly TRBD1 for D (6 bases). The CDR3 extends over 15 amino acids. Trimming cost V 6 bases and J 4 bases, with 19 bases left between them. From germline, CDR1 is MNHNY and CDR2 SVGAGI (reference sequence). The CDR3 coding sequence is TGTGCCAGCAGCCTTGGGGGCCTTGGAAGGTACGAGCAGTACTTC. Translating it yields CASSLGGLGRYEQYF.

The CDR3 protein is CASKIQGDVNTIYF. The CDR3 DNA is TGTGCCAGTAAAATCCAGGGGGACGTAAACACCATATATTTT. J is TRBJ1-3 and V is TRBV6-1, with TRBD1 matching 7 bases. The trim removed 9 bases at V and 6 bases at J, leaving 11 bases unmatched. The CDR3 sequence is 14 residues long. CDR1 and CDR2 (germline): MNHNS, SASEGT.

The rearrangement joins TRBV11-1 to TRBJ1-1; no definite D call. Germline CDR1 is SGHAT and CDR2 is FQDESV (reference sequence). The CDR3 is 15 amino acids. V was clipped by 4 bases and J by 0 bases, with 12 bases between them. CDR3 protein: CASSWMRGMNTEAFF. CDR3 coding DNA: TGTGCCAGCAGCTGGATGAGAGGGATGAACACTGAAGCTTTCTTT.